A single sample gave rise to the 23 T cell receptor beta chains below, sequenced in a study of T-cell memory formation after mild COVID-19. Via MiXCR, TCRdb re-called the 5' RACE reads, giving one row per CDR3 protein. The sample shows fewer than 140,000 distinct CDR3 sequences, about 18% of them seen only once. Specimen: PBMCs or a T cell subset sorted from them (not recorded which). These receptors came from an adult woman who had mild COVID-19 (a few samples of this study predate the infection). Cell type and time point are not known.

As regards this clonotype: The junction shows a germline mismatch at one end, possibly a read error. The chain uses TRBV7-7 and TRBJ2-1; 10 bases align to TRBD2. Germline CDR1 is SSHAT and CDR2 is FNYEAQ (reference sequence). The CDR3 has 15 residues. The CDR3 region is CASSLEASGSGEQFF. DNA of the CDR3: TGTGCTAGCAGCTTAGAGGCTAGCGGGAGCGGTGAGCAGTTCTTC.

This clonotype appeared a few times. V usage is TRBV27 and J usage is TRBJ2-5; D not resolved. V was shortened by 5 bases and J by 7 bases, with 14 bases between the two germline ends. Germline V gene sequence: CDR1 MNHEY, CDR2 SMNVEV (reference sequence). This CDR3 spans 13 amino acids. CDR3 DNA: TGTGCCAGCAGTCTCGAGGTAGCAGGGACCCAGTACTTC. This translates into CASSLEVAGTQYF.

This clonotype occurred a few times. The chain recombines TRBV25-1 with TRBJ1-2; D is undetermined. This CDR3 has 13 residues. Trimming took off 3 bases at V and 6 bases at J, with 11 bases between the two ends. Germline V gene data show CDR1 as MGHDK and CDR2 as SYGVNS. The CDR3 sequence: CASSDRIRDGYTF. DNA for the CDR3: TGTGCCAGCAGTGACAGGATTAGGGATGGCTACACCTTC.

This clonotype was observed a handful of times. CDR3: CSVEARTPGQAFF. CDR3 DNA: TGCAGCGTTGAGGCTCGGACACCCGGCCAAGCTTTCTTT. This chain links TRBV29-1 with TRBJ1-1, with D tentatively TRBD1 (5 bases). Trimming removed 3 bases from V and 9 bases from J, with 17 bases in between. The CDR3 totals 13 residues. Germline V gene data show CDR1 as SQVTM and CDR2 as ANQGSEA.

This rearrangement joins TRBV7-2 to TRBJ2-1; D is possibly TRBD1 or TRBD2 (6 bases each). V gave up 3 bases and J gave up 8 bases, with 14 bases separating them. The CDR3 contains 14 residues. Germline CDR1 SGHTA, CDR2 FQGNSA. CDR3 bases: TGTGCCAGCAGCTTGGAAGGGGGGACGGATGAGCAGTTCTTC. This translates into CASSLEGGTDEQFF.

This chain joins TRBV5-1 and TRBJ2-3; D is unclear. Germline CDR1 reads SGHRS; CDR2 reads YFSETQ. This CDR3 has 15 residues. The V gene lost 3 bases and the J gene lost 2 bases, with 13 bases spanning the gap. The CDR3 bases are TGCGCCAGCAGCTCGGCAAACCTATTCACAGATACGCAGTATTTT. This gives the protein CASSSANLFTDTQYF. Full variable domain (outside the CDR3, taken from reference TRBV5-1 and TRBJ2-3): KAGVTQTPRYLIKTRGQQVTLSCSPISGHRSVSWYQQTPGQGLQFLFEYFSETQRNKGNFPGRFSGRQFSNSRSEMNVSTLELGDSALYLCASSSANLFTDTQYFGPGTRLTVL.

This clonotype was counted a single time. The chain recombines TRBV30 with TRBJ2-7; 10 bases are shared with TRBD1. J was trimmed by 2 bases and V by 6 bases; bases with no gene match: 4. Looked up from germline, CDR1 is GTSNPN and CDR2 is SVGIG (reference sequence). The CDR3 totals 13 residues. Here the CDR3 reads CACGTGETYEQYF. The CDR3 bases are TGTGCCTGTGGGACAGGGGAGACCTACGAGCAGTACTTC.

There are a few counts of this clonotype. The chain joins TRBV13 to TRBJ2-3; D unresolved. Germline CDR1 and CDR2: PRHDT and FYEKMQ (reference sequence). This CDR3 contains 12 residues. Between the trimmed V and J ends, which lost 8 bases and 2 bases, there was a span of 8 bases. This CDR3 is CASAFSTDTQYF. Written as DNA, the CDR3 is TGTGCCAGCGCCTTCTCCACAGATACGCAGTATTTT.

The chain carries TRBV6-6 and TRBJ2-7; D is perhaps TRBD2 (5 bases). Trimming stripped 4 bases from V and 3 bases from J, with 7 bases between. The CDR3 has 12 residues. Germline loops: CDR1 MNHNY, CDR2 SVGAGI (reference sequence). The CDR3, as DNA: TGTGCCAGCAGTTTCCGGGACTACGAGCAGTACTTC. It codes for CASSFRDYEQYF.

This clonotype was recorded many times. The J gene is TRBJ1-1, the V gene TRBV4-2; 7 bases line up with TRBD1. CDR3 length equals 15 residues. Germline V lookup: CDR1 LGHNA, CDR2 YNFKEQ. Trimming at V came to 4 bases and at J to 0 bases, leaving 5 bases not matched to a gene. The CDR3 loop reads CASSPTGRLNTEAFF. For the CDR3, the DNA is TGTGCCAGCAGCCCGACAGGGAGATTGAACACTGAAGCTTTCTTT.

The chain carries TRBV7-6 and TRBJ2-3; D may match TRBD1 or TRBD2 (6 bases each). Trimming took off 4 bases at V and 2 bases at J, with 13 bases between the two ends. The germline CDR1 and CDR2 sequences are SGHVS and FNYEAQ. The CDR3 totals 15 residues. The DNA of the CDR3 is TGTGCCAGCAGCTCTCCGGGGGACAACACAGATACGCAGTATTTT. Protein sequence: CASSSPGDNTDTQYF.

This clonotype was detected a few times. The chain has TRBV9 and TRBJ2-2; the match to TRBD1 covers 8 bases. CDR1 SGDLS and CDR2 YYNGEE come from the germline V gene. The ends lost 4 bases at V and 3 bases at J; junction bases unmatched: 11. CDR3 length: 17 residues. CDR3 protein: CASSIPRQGADTGELFF. CDR3 in DNA: TGTGCCAGCAGCATCCCTCGCCAGGGGGCAGACACCGGGGAGCTGTTTTTT.

This chain joins TRBV6-2 or TRBV6-3 and TRBJ2-1; D may be TRBD2 (6 bases). V was trimmed by 6 bases and J by 5 bases, leaving 17 bases between them. The CDR3 spans 15 residues. Looked up from germline, CDR1 is MNHEY and CDR2 is SVGEGT. CDR3 nucleotides: TGTGCCAGCAGGCCCGTACGGGACTCTCACAATGAGCAGTTCTTC. Amino acids: CASRPVRDSHNEQFF.

The sample holds a few counts of this clonotype. The chain is built from TRBV15 and TRBJ2-7, with D perhaps being TRBD1 or TRBD2 (6 bases each). This CDR3 is built from 13 residues. Germline values: CDR1 LNHNV, CDR2 YYDKDF (reference sequence). The V end was cut by 5 bases, the J end by 5 bases, with 13 bases between. The chain's CDR3 is CATSLGGSDEQYF. As DNA, the CDR3 is TGTGCCACCAGCCTGGGGGGCAGCGACGAGCAGTACTTC.

The genes are TRBV6-5 and TRBJ1-6; tentatively, D is TRBD1 (6 bases). Germline V gene data show CDR1 as MNHEY and CDR2 as SVGAGI. V lost 8 bases to trimming and J lost 8 bases, with 16 bases between them. This CDR3 region has 14 residues. The CDR3, as DNA: TGTGCCAGCGGGCCGTCTGGGGGCTATTCACCCCTCCACTTT. As protein: CASGPSGGYSPLHF.

This clonotype was seen a handful of times. The chain carries TRBV11-2 and TRBJ2-1; D is possibly TRBD2 (6 bases). Germline CDR1 and CDR2: SGHAT and FQNNGV. The CDR3 extends over 15 amino acids. Trimming stripped 2 bases from V and 3 bases from J, with 11 bases between. The CDR3 is CASSLILAGYNEQFF. CDR3 DNA: TGTGCCAGCAGCTTAATACTAGCTGGCTACAATGAGCAGTTCTTC.

This clonotype has a handful of counts. V usage is TRBV30 and J usage is TRBJ1-4, with D possibly matching TRBD1 (6 bases). V lost 4 bases to trimming and J lost 6 bases, with 15 bases between them. Germline V gene sequence: CDR1 GTSNPN, CDR2 SVGIG (reference sequence). CDR3 size: 14 residues. CDR3 nucleotide sequence: TGTGCCTGGAACCGACAGGCGACCGATGAAAAACTGTTTTTT. Its translation: CAWNRQATDEKLFF.

This clonotype was found a few times. The genes are TRBV6-4 and TRBJ2-1, with TRBD2 identical over 7 bases. V lost 0 bases to trimming and J lost 1 base; unmatched junction nucleotides: 3. The CDR3 has 16 residues. The germline V gene encodes CDR1 MRHNA and CDR2 SNTAGT. CDR3: CASSDSGRESYNEQFF. The CDR3 nucleotides read TGTGCCAGCAGTGACTCGGGGAGGGAGTCCTACAATGAGCAGTTCTTC.

The gene calls are TRBV5-1 and TRBJ2-2; 12 bases are a match to TRBD1. The length of the CDR3 is 16 residues. V shed 1 base, J shed 6 bases, and the junction held 4 bases outside the gene matches. Germline values: CDR1 SGHRS, CDR2 YFSETQ. The CDR3 loop is CASSLLGQGAAGELFF. DNA for the CDR3: TGCGCCAGCAGCTTGCTGGGACAGGGGGCCGCCGGGGAGCTGTTTTTT.

This clonotype showed up just a few times. The chain employs TRBV3-1 and TRBJ1-2, with a possible D match to TRBD1 (5 bases). The ends were cut back, 1 base at V and 6 bases at J, with 9 bases in the middle. Germline V gives CDR1 LGHDT, CDR2 YNNKEL (reference sequence). The CDR3 runs 13 residues. CDR3 bases: TGTGCCAGCAGCCAAGTCAGGGACCATGGCTACACCTTC. This encodes CASSQVRDHGYTF. The full variable domain, completed using reference TRBV3-1 and TRBJ1-2, is DTAVSQTPKYLVTQMGNDKSIKCEQNLGHDTMYWYKQDSKKFLKIMFSYNNKELIINETVPNRFSPKSPDKAHLNLHINSLELGDSAVYFCASSQVRDHGYTFGSGTRLTVV.

The V and J genes are TRBV12-3 or TRBV12-4 and TRBJ2-1; no clear D. The germline V and J ends were trimmed by 5 bases and 11 bases, with 10 bases remaining between them. The CDR3 is 11 residues long. CDR3 region: CASSPSNQQFF. CDR3 sequence (DNA): TGTGCCAGCAGTCCCTCTAACCAGCAGTTCTTC.

The V gene is TRBV29-1, the J gene TRBJ2-4; 11 bases agree with TRBD1. In germline, CDR1 is SQVTM, CDR2 ANQGSEA. There are 15 residues in the CDR3. With V trimmed by 2 bases and J by 8 bases, 8 bases remained unmatched. The CDR3 protein is CSVELWTGGSDIQYF. CDR3 coding DNA: TGCAGCGTTGAATTGTGGACAGGGGGCTCGGACATTCAGTACTTC.

This clonotype was found a few times. The chain employs TRBV6-5 and TRBJ2-3, with D perhaps TRBD1 or TRBD2 (5 bases each). Trimming stripped 5 bases from V and 2 bases from J, with 20 bases between. Germline V gives CDR1 MNHEY, CDR2 SVGAGI. This CDR3 spans 17 amino acids. The CDR3 nucleotides are TGTGCCAGCAGTCGCCAGGACCCGGGGCAGTTCACAGATACGCAGTATTTT. This encodes CASSRQDPGQFTDTQYF.